This T cell receptor beta chain is drawn from a study of response to subunit inactivated influenza vaccine. Study-level findings and limits: A suggestion made by the authors is that each seasonal influenza vaccination recruits few new T cells.

As regards this clonotype: Its cognate antigen is unknown.

A single record per CDR3 protein comes from TCRdb applying MiXCR to the RT-PCR reads. Altogether approximately 300,000 distinct CDR3 sequences are present, approximately 23% being singletons, with the ten largest covering approximately 10%. Germline V lookup: CDR1 MNHNS, CDR2 SASEGT. The CDR3 spans 13 residues. Trimming took 0 bases from V and 5 from J, leaving 8 bases between them. J is TRBJ2-7 and V is TRBV6-1, with D perhaps matching TRBD1 (5 bases). The sequence derives from a man aged 45-69 years who received an inactivated influenza vaccine. Sequenced here: PBMCs from blood, sampled about 20 months after vaccination. The CDR3 reads CASSEARGNEQYF. CDR3 DNA: TGTGCCAGCAGTGAAGCAAGGGGAAACGAGCAGTACTTC.